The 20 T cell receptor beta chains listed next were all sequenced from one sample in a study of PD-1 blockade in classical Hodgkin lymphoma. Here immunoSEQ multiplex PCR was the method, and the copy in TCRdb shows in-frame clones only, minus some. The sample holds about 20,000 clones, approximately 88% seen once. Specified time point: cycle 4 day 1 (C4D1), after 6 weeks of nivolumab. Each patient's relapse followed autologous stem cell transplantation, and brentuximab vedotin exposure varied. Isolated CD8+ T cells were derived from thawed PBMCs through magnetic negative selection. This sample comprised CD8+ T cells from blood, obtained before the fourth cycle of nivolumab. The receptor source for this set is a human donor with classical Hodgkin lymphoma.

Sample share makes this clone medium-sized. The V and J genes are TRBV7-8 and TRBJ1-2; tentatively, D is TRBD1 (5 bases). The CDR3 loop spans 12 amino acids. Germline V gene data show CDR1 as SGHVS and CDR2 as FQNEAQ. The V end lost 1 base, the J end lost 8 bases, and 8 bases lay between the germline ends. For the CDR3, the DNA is TGTGCCAGCAGCTTAGGCAGGGAGGGCTACACCTTC. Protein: CASSLGREGYTF.

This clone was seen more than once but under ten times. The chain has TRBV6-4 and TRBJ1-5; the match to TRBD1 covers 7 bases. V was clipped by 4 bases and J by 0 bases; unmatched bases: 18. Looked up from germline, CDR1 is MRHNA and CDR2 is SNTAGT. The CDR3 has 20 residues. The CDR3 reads CASSAPLRAQGSYSNQPQHF. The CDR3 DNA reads TGTGCCAGCAGTGCCCCCCTTCGAGCACAGGGGAGTTATAGCAATCAGCCCCAGCATTTT.

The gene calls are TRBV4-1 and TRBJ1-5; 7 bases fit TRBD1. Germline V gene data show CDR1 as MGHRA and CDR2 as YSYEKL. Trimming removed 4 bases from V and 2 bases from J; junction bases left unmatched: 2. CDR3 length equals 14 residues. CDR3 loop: CASSPGQGNQPQHF. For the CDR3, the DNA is TGCGCCAGCAGCCCAGGACAGGGCAATCAGCCCCAGCATTTT.

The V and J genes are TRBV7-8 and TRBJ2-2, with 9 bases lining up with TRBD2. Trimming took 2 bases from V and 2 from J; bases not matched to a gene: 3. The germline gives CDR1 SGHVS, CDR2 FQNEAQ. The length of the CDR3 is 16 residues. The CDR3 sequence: CASSLLAGSNTGELFF. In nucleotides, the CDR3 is TGTGCCAGCAGCTTACTAGCGGGGAGTAACACCGGGGAGCTGTTTTTT. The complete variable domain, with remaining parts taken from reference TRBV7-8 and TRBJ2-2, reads GAGVSQSPRYKVAKRGQDVALRCDPISGHVSLFWYQQALGQGPEFLTYFQNEAQLDKSGLPSDRFFAERPEGSVSTLKIQRTQQEDSAVYLCASSLLAGSNTGELFFGEGSRLTVL.

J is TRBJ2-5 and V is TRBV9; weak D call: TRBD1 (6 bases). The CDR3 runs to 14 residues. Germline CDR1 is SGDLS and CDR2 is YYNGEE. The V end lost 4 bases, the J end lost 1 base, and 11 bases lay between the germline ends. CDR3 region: CASSPWDTQETQYF. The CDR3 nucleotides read TGTGCCAGCAGCCCCTGGGACACCCAAGAGACCCAGTACTTC.

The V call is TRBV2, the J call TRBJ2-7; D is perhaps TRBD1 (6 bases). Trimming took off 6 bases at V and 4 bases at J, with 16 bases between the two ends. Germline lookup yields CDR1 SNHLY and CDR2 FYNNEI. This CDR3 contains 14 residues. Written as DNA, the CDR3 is TGTGCCAGCAGGATACCGGGACAAGGATACGAGCAGTACTTC. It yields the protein CASRIPGQGYEQYF.

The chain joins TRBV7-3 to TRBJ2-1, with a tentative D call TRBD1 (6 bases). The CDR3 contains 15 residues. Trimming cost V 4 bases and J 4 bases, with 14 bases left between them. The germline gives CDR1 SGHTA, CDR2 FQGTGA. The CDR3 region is CASSSGVTVYNEQFF. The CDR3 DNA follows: TGTGCCAGCAGCTCAGGGGTTACGGTATACAATGAGCAGTTCTTC.

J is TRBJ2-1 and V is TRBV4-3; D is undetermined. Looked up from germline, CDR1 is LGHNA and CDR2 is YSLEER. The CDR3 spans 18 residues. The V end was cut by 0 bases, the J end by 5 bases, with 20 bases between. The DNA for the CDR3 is TGCGCCAGCAGCCAAGAAACGGTTCTAAGTCTAGGAAACAATGAGCAGTTCTTC. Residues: CASSQETVLSLGNNEQFF.

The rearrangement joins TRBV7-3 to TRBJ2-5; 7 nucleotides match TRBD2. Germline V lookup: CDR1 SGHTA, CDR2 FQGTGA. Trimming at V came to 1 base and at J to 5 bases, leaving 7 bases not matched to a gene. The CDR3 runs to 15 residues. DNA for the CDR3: TGTGCCAGCAGCTTAAGAAGGGGAGCGGGGGAGACCCAGTACTTC. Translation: CASSLRRGAGETQYF.

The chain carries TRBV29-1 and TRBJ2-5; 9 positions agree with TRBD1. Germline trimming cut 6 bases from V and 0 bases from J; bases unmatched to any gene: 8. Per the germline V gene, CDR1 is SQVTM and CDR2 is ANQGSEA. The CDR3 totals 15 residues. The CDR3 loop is CSVQGQGWDQETQYF. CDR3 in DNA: TGCAGCGTCCAAGGACAGGGGTGGGACCAAGAGACCCAGTACTTC.

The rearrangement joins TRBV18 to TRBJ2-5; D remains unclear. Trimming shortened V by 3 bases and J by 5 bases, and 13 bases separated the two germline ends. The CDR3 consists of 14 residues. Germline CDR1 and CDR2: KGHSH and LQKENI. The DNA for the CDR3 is TGTGCCAGCTCACCCGGCGGTTGGGCGGAGACCCAGTACTTC. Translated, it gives CASSPGGWAETQYF. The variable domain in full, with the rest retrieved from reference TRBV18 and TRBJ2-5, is NAGVMQNPRHLVRRRGQEARLRCSPMKGHSHVYWYRQLPEEGLKFMVYLQKENIIDESGMPKERFSAEFPKEGPSILRIQQVVRGDSAAYFCASSPGGWAETQYFGPGTRLLVL.

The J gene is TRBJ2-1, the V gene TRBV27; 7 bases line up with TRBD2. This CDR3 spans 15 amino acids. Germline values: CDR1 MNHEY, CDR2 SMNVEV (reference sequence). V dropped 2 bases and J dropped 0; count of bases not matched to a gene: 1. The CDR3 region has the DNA TGTGCCAGCAGTTTAAGCGGGAACTCCTACAATGAGCAGTTCTTC. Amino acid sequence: CASSLSGNSYNEQFF.

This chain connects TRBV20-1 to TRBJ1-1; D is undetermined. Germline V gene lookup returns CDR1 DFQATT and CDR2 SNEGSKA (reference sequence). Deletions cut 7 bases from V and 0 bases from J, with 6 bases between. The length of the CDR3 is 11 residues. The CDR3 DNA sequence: TGCAGTGTAACGGTGAACACTGAAGCTTTCTTT. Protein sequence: CSVTVNTEAFF.

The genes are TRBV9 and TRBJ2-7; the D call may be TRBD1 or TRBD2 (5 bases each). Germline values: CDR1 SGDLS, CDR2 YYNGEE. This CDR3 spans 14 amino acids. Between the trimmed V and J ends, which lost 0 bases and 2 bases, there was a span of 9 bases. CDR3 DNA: TGTGCCAGCAGCGTAGCCGGGGCCCCCTACGAGCAGTACTTC. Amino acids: CASSVAGAPYEQYF.

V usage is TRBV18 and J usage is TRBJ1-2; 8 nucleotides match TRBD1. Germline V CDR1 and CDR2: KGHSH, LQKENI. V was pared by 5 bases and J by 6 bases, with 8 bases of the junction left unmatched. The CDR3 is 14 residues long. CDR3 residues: CASSIYGTGDGYTF. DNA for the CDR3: TGTGCCAGCTCAATTTACGGGACAGGCGATGGCTACACCTTC.

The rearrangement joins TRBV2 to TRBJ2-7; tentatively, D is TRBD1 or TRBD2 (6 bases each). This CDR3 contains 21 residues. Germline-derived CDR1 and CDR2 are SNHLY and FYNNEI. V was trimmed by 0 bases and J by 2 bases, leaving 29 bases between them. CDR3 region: CASSEALGVGGYSRDAYEQYF. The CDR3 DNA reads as TGTGCCAGCAGTGAAGCTCTTGGGGTCGGGGGCTACTCTAGGGACGCCTACGAGCAGTACTTC.

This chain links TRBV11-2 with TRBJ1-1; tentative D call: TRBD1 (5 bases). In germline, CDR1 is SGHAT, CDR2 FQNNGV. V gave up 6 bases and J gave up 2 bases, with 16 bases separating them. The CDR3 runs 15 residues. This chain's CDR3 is CASRLIGVKNTEAFF. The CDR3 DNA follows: TGTGCCAGCAGGCTCATAGGGGTCAAAAACACTGAAGCTTTCTTT.

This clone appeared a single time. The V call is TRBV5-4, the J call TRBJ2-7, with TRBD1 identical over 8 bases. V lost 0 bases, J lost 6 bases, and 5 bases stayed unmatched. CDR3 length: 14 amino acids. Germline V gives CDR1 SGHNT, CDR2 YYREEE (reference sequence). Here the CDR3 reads CASSLGTGPSEQYF. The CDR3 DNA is TGTGCCAGCAGCTTGGGGACAGGGCCCTCCGAGCAGTACTTC.

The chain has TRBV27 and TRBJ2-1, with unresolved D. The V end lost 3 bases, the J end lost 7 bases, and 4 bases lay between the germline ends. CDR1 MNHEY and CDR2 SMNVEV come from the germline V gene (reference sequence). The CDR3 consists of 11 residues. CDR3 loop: CASSFGNEQFF. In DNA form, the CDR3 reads TGTGCCAGCAGTTTTGGGAATGAGCAGTTCTTC.

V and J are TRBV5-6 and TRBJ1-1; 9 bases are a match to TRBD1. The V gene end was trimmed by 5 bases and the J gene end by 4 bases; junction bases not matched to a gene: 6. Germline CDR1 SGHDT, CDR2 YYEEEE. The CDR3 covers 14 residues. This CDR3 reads CASRAQGAFTEAFF. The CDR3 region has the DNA TGTGCCAGCAGAGCACAGGGGGCTTTCACTGAAGCTTTCTTT.